The present entry profiles one T cell receptor beta chain with its context. The target antigen is unknown. This CDR3 is 13 amino acids long. V lost 8 bases, J lost 4 bases, and 12 bases lay in between. Germline V gives CDR1 ENHRY, CDR2 SYGVKD. The sample comes from a study of blood T cells in healthy people across ages. Overall study results and limits: A strong correlation between TCR beta diversity and naive T cell percentage was seen.

A second roughly 6 to 12 cycle PCR used barcoded and J-beta primers. Each sample yielded at least 3 million CDR3-containing paired-end reads. TCRdb used MiXCR to reprocess the 5' RACE reads, holding one entry per CDR3 protein. Among 600,000 to 800,000 distinct CDR3 sequences, about 51% were seen once, and the ten largest hold roughly 14%. Donors gave 9 to 10 milliliters of peripheral blood apiece. No fewer than 6.5 million PBMCs went into each sample. Sequenced input: blood. The TCR was taken from a woman of 80 years or more in good health. This chain connects TRBV10-3 to TRBJ2-1; D unclear. Here the CDR3 reads CAISLEIYNEQFF. CDR3 nucleotides: TGTGCCATCTCCCTCGAGATATACAATGAGCAGTTCTTC.